Detailed here is one T cell receptor (beta chain). Its specificity is unknown. V shed 5 bases and J shed 1 base, with 15 bases lying between them. CDR3 size: 15 residues. Looked up from germline, CDR1 is SGHNT and CDR2 is YYREEE (reference sequence). Every one of the patients relapsed after autologous stem cell transplantation (brentuximab vedotin exposure was variable). This record comes from a study of PD-1 blockade in classical Hodgkin lymphoma. Overall study findings and caveats: By C4D1 there was a significant rise in CD4+ TCR diversity but not in CD8+ TCR diversity. Complete responders possessed baseline diversity comparable to newly diagnosed patients.

Clones were read by immunoSEQ multiplex PCR, and TCRdb kept only the in-frame ones, dropping some. The repertoire has 20,000 to 30,000 clones, about three quarters of them found once; the top ten carry about 8%. The material was peripheral blood mononuclear cells (PBMCs), obtained before the second cycle of nivolumab. J is TRBJ2-5 and V is TRBV5-4; either TRBD1 or TRBD2 may supply D (6 bases each). This sequence originates from a human donor with classical Hodgkin lymphoma. The CDR3 nucleotides read TGTGCCAGCAGTCGGGGGCTAGCAGTCCAAGAGACCCAGTACTTC. Translating it yields CASSRGLAVQETQYF.